A single sample is the source of the 32 T cell receptor beta chains below, sequenced in a study of T cells in Graves' hyperthyroidism and ophthalmopathy. Amplification of TCR beta CDR3 regions used RNA as the template. The HTBI set primed first-round TCR CDR3 RT-PCR. Each CDR3 protein is one row after TCRdb ran MiXCR on the multiplex PCR reads. The sample includes 350,000 to 450,000 distinct CDR3 sequences, about 18% of them seen just once. Sequencing was carried out using blood. Receptor source: a woman aged 30 to 39 with Graves' hyperthyroidism that later progressed to Graves' ophthalmopathy.

This clonotype was counted only a few times. The V call is TRBV6-1, the J call TRBJ2-2, with D perhaps being TRBD1 or TRBD2 (5 bases each). The V and J ends lost 6 bases and 2 bases respectively, with 16 bases between them. The CDR3 contains 16 residues. Germline V gene sequence: CDR1 MNHNS, CDR2 SASEGT. The CDR3 here is CASSSGRAGNTGELFF. CDR3 in DNA: TGTGCCAGCAGCTCGGGCAGGGCGGGCAACACCGGGGAGCTGTTTTTT.

This clonotype was observed a few times. The rearrangement links TRBV7-9 to TRBJ2-5; 7 nucleotides line up with TRBD1. This CDR3 region has 16 residues. From germline, CDR1 is SEHNR and CDR2 FQNEAQ (reference sequence). Trimming removed 5 bases from V and 4 bases from J; junction bases left unmatched: 13. Here the CDR3 reads CASSAGQDVARETQYF. The CDR3 DNA reads as TGTGCCAGCAGCGCTGGACAGGACGTTGCCCGAGAGACCCAGTACTTC.

This clonotype was seen ten or more times. The chain has TRBV27 and TRBJ2-1, with D perhaps TRBD2 (5 bases). V lost 4 bases and J 7 bases, leaving 14 bases between the germline ends. The CDR3 is 14 residues long. The germline gives CDR1 MNHEY, CDR2 SMNVEV (reference sequence). CDR3 in amino acids: CASSYSGIGNEQFF. CDR3 nucleotides: TGTGCCAGCAGTTACTCGGGAATCGGGAATGAGCAGTTCTTC.

This clonotype was counted only a few times. This chain connects TRBV2 to TRBJ2-1, with D possibly called TRBD1 or TRBD2 (5 bases each). Trimming removed 3 bases at V and 9 bases at J, with 12 bases between. The CDR3 is 13 residues long. Germline-derived CDR1 and CDR2 are SNHLY and FYNNEI. The CDR3 nucleotides are TGTGCCAGCAGTGACGGGTTCGGGGCTGAGCAGTTCTTC. Amino acids: CASSDGFGAEQFF.

This clonotype was seen many times. The chain links TRBV12-3 or TRBV12-4 to TRBJ1-1; D unresolved. The V end was cut by 6 bases, the J end by 4 bases, with 9 bases between. There are 12 residues in the CDR3. The CDR3 bases are TGTGCCAGCAGGGGAGGTAGCACTGAAGCTTTCTTT. Amino acids: CASRGGSTEAFF.

This sequence joins TRBV5-1 and TRBJ2-2, with D possibly being TRBD1 (5 bases). V lost 3 bases and J lost 0, with 12 bases in between. CDR3 length equals 16 residues. Germline CDR1 reads SGHRS; CDR2 reads YFSETQ. The CDR3 DNA reads TGCGCCAGCAGCTCAGACAGAAGCGCGAACACCGGGGAGCTGTTTTTT. Translation: CASSSDRSANTGELFF.

This clonotype occurred many times. The chain combines TRBV12-3 or TRBV12-4 with TRBJ1-6; 8 nucleotides align to TRBD1. The CDR3 consists of 14 residues. Losses at the gene ends were 2 bases for V and 10 bases for J; bases not matched to a gene: 4. The CDR3 region is CASSLSPGGSPLHF. Here the CDR3 DNA reads TGTGCCAGCAGTTTATCGCCAGGGGGCTCACCCCTCCACTTT.

The V and J genes are TRBV18 and TRBJ2-5; 8 bases align to TRBD1. CDR3 length equals 16 residues. Germline-derived CDR1 and CDR2 are KGHSH and LQKENI. The J segment lost 2 bases and the V segment lost 0 bases, leaving 5 bases of the junction unmatched. CDR3: CASSPPRDRSQETQYF. The CDR3 nucleotides read TGTGCCAGCTCACCACCCCGGGACAGGAGTCAAGAGACCCAGTACTTC.

This chain joins TRBV6-1 and TRBJ2-1; 9 bases match TRBD2. The length of the CDR3 is 14 residues. Germline CDR1 reads MNHNS; CDR2 reads SASEGT. The V segment lost 7 bases and the J segment 9 bases; nucleotides outside the gene matches: 10. The CDR3 nucleotides are TGTGCCAGCACTCAAGCGGGGGGTGTAGGTGAGCAGTTCTTC. Protein product: CASTQAGGVGEQFF.

Ten or more counts support this clonotype. The rearrangement uses TRBV9 and TRBJ2-5, with 7 bases fitting TRBD2. After removal of 0 bases from V and 3 bases from J, the junction contained 11 bases not matched to a gene. The CDR3 consists of 17 residues. Germline V gives CDR1 SGDLS, CDR2 YYNGEE. The CDR3 region is CASSVGSSGILEETQYF. In DNA, the CDR3 is TGTGCCAGCAGCGTAGGTTCTAGCGGAATTCTAGAAGAGACCCAGTACTTC.

This clonotype was counted ten times or more. The V gene is TRBV6-1, the J gene TRBJ1-2; perhaps TRBD1 as D (5 bases). The germline V gene has CDR1 MNHNS and CDR2 SASEGT. Trimming took 6 bases from V and 3 from J, leaving 20 bases between them. This CDR3 has 16 amino acids. Here the CDR3 DNA reads TGTGCCAGCAGCCACTTGGGAGGGAGGGGAGACTATGGCTACACCTTC. This translates into CASSHLGGRGDYGYTF.

This clonotype was seen many times. The chain uses TRBV5-1 and TRBJ2-7; 8 nucleotides line up with TRBD2. V shed 3 bases and J 6 bases; nucleotides not matched to a gene: 8. This CDR3 comprises 14 residues. Per germline, CDR1 SGHRS and CDR2 YFSETQ. The CDR3 DNA is TGCGCCAGCAGCTCTCTAGACGCGGGGGGCGAGCAGTACTTC. Translating gives CASSSLDAGGEQYF. Together with reference TRBV5-1 and TRBJ2-7, the CDR3 gives the full variable domain: KAGVTQTPRYLIKTRGQQVTLSCSPISGHRSVSWYQQTPGQGLQFLFEYFSETQRNKGNFPGRFSGRQFSNSRSEMNVSTLELGDSALYLCASSSLDAGGEQYFGPGTRLTVT.

This clonotype occurred many times. The CDR3 protein is CAWSPRGVGNQPQHF. In nucleotides, the CDR3 is TGTGCCTGGAGCCCTCGAGGGGTTGGCAATCAGCCCCAGCATTTT. This chain connects TRBV30 to TRBJ1-5; a weak D match, TRBD1 (5 bases). The CDR3 contains 15 residues. Trimming shortened V by 3 bases and J by 2 bases, and 14 bases separated the two germline ends. The germline CDR1 and CDR2 sequences are GTSNPN and SVGIG (reference sequence).

This chain connects TRBV20-1 to TRBJ2-5, with a tentative D call TRBD2 (6 bases). V gave up 3 bases and J gave up 1 base, with 18 bases separating them. Germline V CDR1 and CDR2: DFQATT, SNEGSKA (reference sequence). The CDR3 is made up of 16 amino acids. The DNA of the CDR3 is TGCAGTGCTAGTAGCGGTGAGGCGGGACTCCAAGAGACCCAGTACTTC. It is translated as CSASSGEAGLQETQYF.

This clonotype was seen repeatedly, ten times or more. The germline gene is not matched at one end of the junction; a read error may be the cause. The chain joins TRBV19 to TRBJ2-1; possibly TRBD1 or TRBD2 for D (5 bases each). The germline CDR1 and CDR2 sequences are LNHDA and SQIVND (reference sequence). The CDR3 loop spans 14 amino acids. The CDR3 DNA reads TGTGCCAGTGGCTCCCGGGACGCCTACTATGAGCAGTTCTTC. Amino acids: CASGSRDAYYEQFF.

This clonotype was seen ten or more times. The chain carries TRBV28 and TRBJ2-3; possible D gene TRBD2, 5 bases. The V end was cut by 6 bases, the J end by 2 bases, with 9 bases between. The CDR3 is made up of 13 amino acids. Germline CDR1 and CDR2: MDHEN and SYDVKM. This chain's CDR3 is CASSHGVTDTQYF. Here the CDR3 DNA reads TGTGCCAGCAGCCACGGGGTCACAGATACGCAGTATTTT.

At least ten counts were recorded for this clonotype. This rearrangement joins TRBV2 to TRBJ2-2; 7 nucleotides line up with TRBD1. The CDR3 consists of 14 residues. Trimming at V came to 4 bases and at J to 6 bases, leaving 5 bases not matched to a gene. Germline V gene data show CDR1 as SNHLY and CDR2 as FYNNEI. CDR3 sequence: CASSGGQGAGELFF. The CDR3 DNA reads as TGTGCCAGCAGTGGAGGTCAGGGGGCCGGGGAGCTGTTTTTT.

The chain has TRBV12-3 or TRBV12-4 and TRBJ1-6; 9 nucleotides align to TRBD1. The V gene end was trimmed by 6 bases and the J gene end by 7 bases; junction bases not matched to a gene: 10. This CDR3 has 16 amino acids. The CDR3 is CASSSPGQGQNSPLHF. CDR3 in DNA: TGTGCCAGCAGCAGCCCGGGACAGGGCCAGAATTCACCCCTCCACTTT.

This clonotype came up many times. V gene TRBV6-2 or TRBV6-3 combines with J gene TRBJ2-3; no reliable D call. CDR1 is MNHEY and CDR2 is SVGEGT in the germline V gene. Trimming removed 6 bases from V and 3 bases from J, with 28 bases in between. CDR3 length equals 19 residues. The CDR3 loop reads CASRPARALTPESTDTQYF. The CDR3 DNA sequence: TGTGCCAGCAGGCCGGCCCGAGCCTTGACACCCGAAAGTACAGATACGCAGTATTTT.

This clonotype has only a few counts. This rearrangement joins TRBV29-1 to TRBJ2-2; perhaps TRBD1 as D (6 bases). The CDR3 runs 13 residues. Looked up from germline, CDR1 is SQVTM and CDR2 is ANQGSEA. The V end lost 5 bases, the J end lost 3 bases, and 10 bases lay between the germline ends. The CDR3 reads CSVTGLYTGELFF. CDR3 nucleotides: TGCAGCGTTACAGGGCTGTACACCGGGGAGCTGTTTTTT.

J is TRBJ1-1 and V is TRBV3-1; D not resolved. Germline V lookup: CDR1 LGHDT, CDR2 YNNKEL (reference sequence). CDR3 length: 15 residues. V gave up 4 bases and J gave up 1 base, with 13 bases separating them. The DNA of the CDR3 is TGTGCCAGCAGCCTCCGGCAACCCCGGAACACTGAAGCTTTCTTT. This translates into CASSLRQPRNTEAFF. Based on the CDR3 plus reference TRBV3-1 and TRBJ1-1, the full variable domain is DTAVSQTPKYLVTQMGNDKSIKCEQNLGHDTMYWYKQDSKKFLKIMFSYNNKELIINETVPNRFSPKSPDKAHLNLHINSLELGDSAVYFCASSLRQPRNTEAFFGQGTRLTVV.

The chain links TRBV2 to TRBJ2-7; a weak D match, TRBD2 (5 bases). V dropped 7 bases and J dropped 5 bases, with 12 bases sitting between them. This CDR3 contains 12 residues. CDR1 and CDR2 from the germline V gene are SNHLY and FYNNEI. This chain's CDR3 is CASTPPSHEQYF. The CDR3 DNA sequence: TGTGCCAGCACCCCTCCTAGCCACGAGCAGTACTTC.

There are many counts of this clonotype. The chain joins TRBV29-1 to TRBJ2-7; no clear D. In germline, CDR1 is SQVTM, CDR2 ANQGSEA. V was pared by 0 bases and J by 3 bases, with 9 bases between. This CDR3 is 13 amino acids long. CDR3 protein: CSVEDDGSYEQYF. CDR3 in DNA: TGCAGCGTTGAAGATGACGGAAGCTACGAGCAGTACTTC.

This clonotype appeared many times. The rearrangement uses TRBV12-3 or TRBV12-4 and TRBJ1-2, with 7 bases matching TRBD1. After removal of 2 bases from V and 6 bases from J, the junction contained 9 bases not matched to a gene. CDR3 size: 15 residues. The CDR3 region has the DNA TGTGCCAGCAGTTTAAGAGCGACAGGGAGCGATGGCTACACCTTC. Encoded protein: CASSLRATGSDGYTF.

This clonotype was observed many times. The CDR3 nucleotides read TGTGCCAGCAGCTTCGGACTAGCGGGAGTACTGAGTGGCGAGCAGTACTTC. It encodes CASSFGLAGVLSGEQYF. V is TRBV7-8 and J is TRBJ2-7, with 13 bases lining up with TRBD2. CDR1 and CDR2 from the germline V gene are SGHVS and FQNEAQ. This CDR3 is 17 amino acids long. With 3 bases clipped from V and 6 bases from J, the junction kept 11 bases outside the gene matches.

This clonotype was observed at least ten times. The chain has TRBV25-1 and TRBJ1-1; D perhaps matches TRBD1 (5 bases). CDR3 size: 14 residues. Germline V gives CDR1 MGHDK, CDR2 SYGVNS. V lost 8 bases and J 7 bases, leaving 20 bases between the germline ends. As DNA, the CDR3 is TGTGCCAGCCTTAAGGACGACGGGGGATTTGAAGCTTTCTTT. Encoded protein: CASLKDDGGFEAFF.

Notes on this clonotype: A much larger clone differs from this one at a single base, so this may be a read error. The chain joins TRBV5-1 to TRBJ1-1; D gene unclear. CDR1 is SGHRS, CDR2 YFSETQ, per germline. The length of the CDR3 is 13 residues. The CDR3, as DNA: TGCGCCAGCAGCCCCCTGCGACGGAGTGAAGCTCTCTTT. This sequence encodes CASSPLRRSEALF.

This chain connects TRBV27 to TRBJ2-3; TRBD2 matches 13 bases. Trimming removed 0 bases from V and 0 bases from J; junction bases left unmatched: 6. Germline CDR1 is MNHEY and CDR2 is SMNVEV (reference sequence). The length of the CDR3 is 19 residues. Here the CDR3 DNA reads TGTGCCAGCAGTTTATCTCCGGGACTAGCGGGACTTAGCACAGATACGCAGTATTTT. Translating it yields CASSLSPGLAGLSTDTQYF.

This clonotype appeared many times. This chain connects TRBV7-8 to TRBJ1-2; unclear D gene. CDR1 is SGHVS, CDR2 FQNEAQ, per germline. The CDR3 length is 15 residues. V was pared by 3 bases and J by 4 bases, with 15 bases between. This chain's CDR3 is CASSLGRTATYGYTF. For the CDR3, the DNA is TGTGCCAGCAGCTTGGGGAGGACGGCGACCTATGGCTACACCTTC. Using reference TRBV7-8 and TRBJ1-2 for the parts outside the CDR3, the full variable domain is GAGVSQSPRYKVAKRGQDVALRCDPISGHVSLFWYQQALGQGPEFLTYFQNEAQLDKSGLPSDRFFAERPEGSVSTLKIQRTQQEDSAVYLCASSLGRTATYGYTFGSGTRLTVV.

This chain connects TRBV10-3 to TRBJ1-2, with 10 bases fitting TRBD1. The germline V gene has CDR1 ENHRY and CDR2 SYGVKD. Trimming took 2 bases from V and 4 from J; bases not matched to a gene: 13. The CDR3 sequence is 18 residues long. In DNA, the CDR3 is TGTGCCATCAGTGAGAATGGGAGACAGGGGGCATTTCGCTATGGCTACACCTTC. This translates into CAISENGRQGAFRYGYTF.

This clonotype was counted at least ten times. The gene calls are TRBV27 and TRBJ2-5; TRBD1 matches 9 bases. V shed 6 bases, J shed 1 base, and the junction held 9 bases outside the gene matches. CDR1 is MNHEY, CDR2 SMNVEV, per germline (reference sequence). This CDR3 has 16 residues. CDR3 protein: CASRPETGGSQETQYF. The CDR3 DNA follows: TGTGCCAGCAGACCCGAGACAGGGGGGTCCCAAGAGACCCAGTACTTC.

This clonotype occurred many times. The gene calls are TRBV14 and TRBJ2-1; no reliable D call. Trimming stripped 4 bases from V and 3 bases from J, with 4 bases between. This CDR3 comprises 12 residues. Germline CDR1 and CDR2: SGHDN and FVKESK. CDR3 bases: TGTGCCAGCAGCCCTGACTACAATGAGCAGTTCTTC. Its translation is CASSPDYNEQFF.